This is a list of T cell receptor beta chains from one sample in a study of CD8 T cells in ankylosing spondylitis. TCRdb passed the 5' RACE reads through MiXCR, listing each CDR3 protein once. The table lists 250,000 or so distinct CDR3 sequences, about 10% of them singletons. Sequenced sample: blood, either unsorted or a sorted T cell fraction (not recorded which). The source of these receptors is a male donor with ankylosing spondylitis or in good health (not recorded which). The CDR3 runs from the conserved cysteine through the conserved F or W. The D gene is left open where the match is weak. Part of the rows lack a size; the others show once, few, many or a class for expanded clones.

TRBV10-3	-	TRBJ2-7	few	CAISRGDEQYF	TGTGCCATCAGTCGAGGGGACGAGCAGTACTTC
TRBV7-6	TRBD1	TRBJ2-2	many	CAIGGQGLLARGELFF	TGTGCCATTGGCGGACAGGGGCTTTTAGCCCGCGGGGAGCTGTTTTTT
TRBV30	TRBD1	TRBJ1-5	-	CAWSRTGGNNQPQHF	TGTGCCTGGAGTAGGACAGGGGGAAATAATCAGCCCCAGCATTTT
TRBV20-1	TRBD2	TRBJ2-7	-	CSALLPGLAVNEQYF	TGCAGTGCCCTTTTGCCGGGACTAGCGGTGAACGAGCAGTACTTC
TRBV3-1	-	TRBJ2-7	many	CASSQVMSYEQYF	TGTGCCAGCAGCCAAGTTATGTCCTACGAGCAGTACTTC
TRBV29-1	-	TRBJ1-2	many	CSVEDRAVSYGYTF	TGCAGCGTTGAAGATCGGGCAGTAAGCTATGGCTACACCTTC
TRBV11-3	-	TRBJ1-1	few	CASSPVGVPEAFF	TGTGCCAGCAGCCCCGTCGGGGTCCCTGAAGCTTTCTTT
TRBV12-3/TRBV12-4	TRBD1	TRBJ2-7	many	CASSPDRGIYEQYF	TGTGCCAGCAGTCCGGACAGGGGAATCTACGAGCAGTACTTC
TRBV6-2/TRBV6-3	-	TRBJ2-4	many	CARILAKNIQYF	TGTGCCAGGATATTAGCCAAAAACATTCAGTACTTC
TRBV3-1	-	TRBJ2-2	few	CASRPQGSGGSNTGELFF	TGTGCCAGCAGACCCCAGGGTAGTGGGGGGTCGAACACCGGGGAGCTGTTTTTT
TRBV12-3/TRBV12-4	TRBD2	TRBJ2-1	many	CASRHSGGNLYNEQFF	TGTGCCAGCAGACATAGCGGGGGGAACCTCTACAATGAGCAGTTCTTC
TRBV30	-	TRBJ1-4	few	CAWRSTGRRVNEKLFF	TGTGCCTGGAGATCGACGGGCCGCCGAGTTAATGAAAAACTGTTTTTT
TRBV9	-	TRBJ2-1	once	CASSVAIQTEQFF	TGTGCCAGCAGCGTAGCTATCCAGACTGAGCAGTTCTTC
TRBV20-1	TRBD2	TRBJ2-2	many	CSAGTSNTGELFF	TGCAGTGCTGGGACTAGCAACACCGGGGAGCTGTTTTTT
TRBV19	-	TRBJ1-3	-	CASSMGDYSGNTIYF	TGTGCCAGTAGTATGGGGGACTACTCTGGAAACACCATATATTTT
TRBV29-1	TRBD1	TRBJ2-5	-	CSVDLGQGRETQYF	TGCAGCGTTGATTTAGGACAGGGGAGGGAGACCCAGTACTTC
TRBV20-1	TRBD2	TRBJ2-5	-	CSARQELGGPETQYF	TGCAGTGCTAGACAAGAACTGGGAGGGCCGGAGACCCAGTACTTC
TRBV20-1	-	TRBJ1-1	many	CSAQSRQGKAFF	TGCAGTGCTCAATCCCGCCAGGGAAAAGCTTTCTTT
TRBV15	-	TRBJ2-1	many	CATSRDQRGSNGEQFF	TGTGCCACCAGCAGAGATCAACGGGGTTCAAACGGCGAGCAGTTCTTC
TRBV19	-	TRBJ2-3	-	CATEQTDTQYF	TGTGCCACTGAGCAGACAGATACGCAGTATTTT
TRBV6-2/TRBV6-3	-	TRBJ1-6	many	CASSYSENSPLHF	TGTGCCAGCAGTTACTCAGAGAATTCACCCCTCCACTTT
TRBV5-1	TRBD2	TRBJ2-5	few	CASSLGAGTSGQETQYF	TGCGCCAGCAGCTTGGGCGCCGGGACTAGCGGTCAAGAGACCCAGTACTTC
TRBV18	-	TRBJ1-1	many	CASSPGQLNTEAFF	TGTGCCAGCTCACCAGGACAGCTGAACACTGAAGCTTTCTTT
TRBV25-1	TRBD2	TRBJ2-3	many	CASSRSGLAGGITDTQYF	TGTGCCAGCAGCCGGTCGGGACTAGCGGGAGGGATCACAGATACGCAGTATTTT
TRBV15	-	TRBJ1-2	few	CATSISPNDDNGYTF	TGTGCCACCAGCATCAGCCCCAACGACGATAATGGCTACACCTTC
TRBV20-1	TRBD1	TRBJ1-1	many	CSASGGTLNTEAFF	TGCAGTGCTTCAGGGGGCACTTTGAACACTGAAGCTTTCTTT
TRBV7-9	-	TRBJ1-5	-	CASSFQDGAQPQHF	TGTGCCAGCAGCTTCCAGGACGGGGCTCAGCCCCAGCATTTT
TRBV7-9	TRBD2	TRBJ2-3	few	CASSHGALAETDTQYF	TGTGCCAGCAGCCATGGGGCTCTAGCGGAGACAGATACGCAGTATTTT
TRBV11-2	TRBD1	TRBJ2-6	many	CASSSPGQGRPGANVLTF	TGTGCCAGCAGCTCTCCGGGACAGGGACGGCCTGGGGCCAACGTCCTGACTTTC
TRBV5-1	-	TRBJ1-1	many	CASSLADGGNTEAFF	TGCGCCAGCAGCTTGGCCGACGGAGGAAACACTGAAGCTTTCTTT
TRBV6-1	-	TRBJ2-3	many	CASRRQTSTDTQYF	TGTGCCAGCAGACGACAGACTTCCACAGATACGCAGTATTTT
TRBV12-3/TRBV12-4	-	TRBJ2-7	many	CASRATGDYEQYF	TGTGCCAGCAGAGCTACAGGTGACTACGAGCAGTACTTC
TRBV3-1	-	TRBJ2-2	-	CTSCLRGAFLRGNTGELFF	TGTACCAGCTGTTTGCGAGGAGCGTTCCTAAGGGGGAACACCGGGGAGCTGTTTTTT